This T cell receptor (beta chain) was found in a study of blood T cell repertoires in COVID-19. Seattle cases were enrolled at active infection and followed longitudinally. V was pared by 6 bases and J by 3 bases, with 3 bases of the junction left unmatched. Germline values: CDR1 WSHSY, CDR2 SAAADI. This CDR3 is built from 13 residues. Here immunoSEQ multiplex PCR was the method, and the copy in TCRdb shows in-frame clones only, minus some. The sample includes 170,000 or so clones, roughly 88% of them seen just once. This sequence originates from a woman in her 40s with COVID-19, enrolled during active disease. Sample: peripheral blood. The chain combines TRBV10-2 with TRBJ2-5, with 8 bases fitting TRBD1. The CDR3 DNA is TGCGCCAGCAGAGAGACAGGGGAAGAGACCCAGTACTTC. Protein: CASRETGEETQYF.